These 27 T cell receptor beta chains were sequenced from one sample in a study of blood T cell repertoires in COVID-19. The assay was immunoSEQ multiplex PCR, and TCRdb's table has in-frame clones only and misses some. This sample carries roughly 100,000 clones, around 86% of them seen once, and the ten largest clones take less than 3.5%. The sequenced material came from peripheral blood. Receptors were obtained from a man in his forties or fifties with active or convalescent COVID-19.

This clone was counted a single time. The chain has TRBV27 and TRBJ2-7, with 9 bases lining up with TRBD1. Germline CDR1 and CDR2: MNHEY and SMNVEV (reference sequence). V lost 2 bases and J lost 1; bases outside the gene matches: 24. CDR3 size: 22 residues. CDR3: CASSLPPLSGTGPWFVSYEQYV. DNA of the CDR3: TGTGCCAGCAGTTTACCACCTCTTTCCGGGACAGGGCCTTGGTTTGTATCCTACGAGCAGTACGTC.

The V gene is TRBV4-3, the J gene TRBJ2-7; 8 positions match TRBD1. CDR3 length: 16 residues. After removal of 3 bases from V and 3 bases from J, the junction contained 10 bases not matched to a gene. The germline CDR1 and CDR2 sequences are LGHNA and YSLEER. CDR3 bases: TGCGCCAGCAGCCAGAACACAGGGGGAGATTACTACGAGCAGTACTTC. This codes for CASSQNTGGDYYEQYF.

In its sample, this clone was seen a few times. This sequence joins TRBV10-1 and TRBJ2-2, with TRBD1 matching 7 bases. With V trimmed by 6 bases and J by 0 bases, 4 bases remained unmatched. This CDR3 is built from 15 residues. CDR1 and CDR2 from the germline V gene are WNHNN and SYGVQD (reference sequence). Written as DNA, the CDR3 is TGCGCCAGCAGAAAAGACAGGGCGAACACCGGGGAGCTGTTTTTT. Translation: CASRKDRANTGELFF.

To note about this clone: This same CDR3 is encoded by further DNA sequences in the sample. This chain uses TRBV28 with TRBJ1-5; TRBD1 might be the D (6 bases). Germline loops: CDR1 MDHEN, CDR2 SYDVKM. The CDR3 is 14 residues long. Deletions cut 2 bases from V and 2 bases from J, with 7 bases between. The DNA for the CDR3 is TGTGCCAGCAGTTTACCAGGGGGCAATCAGCCCCAGCATTTT. Translated, it gives CASSLPGGNQPQHF.

The chain is built from TRBV6-2 or TRBV6-3 and TRBJ1-2; maybe TRBD1 (6 bases). With 0 bases removed from V and 6 bases from J, the gap between germline ends came to 14 bases. The CDR3 extends over 15 amino acids. From germline, CDR1 is MNHEY and CDR2 SVGEGT. DNA of the CDR3: TGTGCCAGCAGTTACTCAGCCGCGGGGGCCGATGGCTACACCTTC. This sequence encodes CASSYSAAGADGYTF.

The chain couples TRBV7-2 to TRBJ2-7; 10 positions match TRBD2. Germline CDR1 is SGHTA and CDR2 is FQGNSA. This CDR3 is 14 amino acids long. With V trimmed by 4 bases and J by 4 bases, 4 bases remained unmatched. CDR3 in amino acids: CASSSAGGPYEQYF. CDR3 nucleotide sequence: TGTGCCAGCAGCTCAGCGGGGGGGCCGTACGAGCAGTACTTC.

The gene calls are TRBV24-1 and TRBJ2-7, with 9 bases that match TRBD1. The CDR3 length is 14 residues. Germline CDR1 and CDR2: KGHDR and SFDVKD. V lost 8 bases and J lost 2; bases outside the gene matches: 6. Here the CDR3 reads CATKHRGPTYEQYF. The CDR3 nucleotides read TGTGCCACCAAGCACAGGGGGCCTACCTACGAGCAGTACTTC.

The chain combines TRBV24-1 with TRBJ2-3; D remains unclear. The CDR3 consists of 14 residues. Germline CDR1 and CDR2: KGHDR and SFDVKD. The V gene lost 4 bases and the J gene lost 0 bases, with 7 bases spanning the gap. As DNA, the CDR3 is TGTGCCACCAGTGACTCACAGAGCACAGATACGCAGTATTTT. Protein product: CATSDSQSTDTQYF.

The gene calls are TRBV6-5 and TRBJ1-5, with D maybe TRBD1 (5 bases). V dropped 2 bases and J dropped 3 bases, with 11 bases sitting between them. In germline, CDR1 is MNHEY, CDR2 SVGAGI. The CDR3 totals 15 residues. CDR3 residues: CASSYPDRFNQPQHF. The CDR3 nucleotides read TGTGCCAGCAGTTACCCCGACAGATTCAATCAGCCCCAGCATTTT.

The chain has TRBV7-2 and TRBJ2-3, with D maybe TRBD1 (5 bases). V lost 1 base, J lost 0 bases, and 17 bases lay in between. Germline V gene data show CDR1 as SGHTA and CDR2 as FQGNSA. This CDR3 has 18 amino acids. This CDR3 is CASSLGRARSSSTDTQYF. The DNA for the CDR3 is TGTGCCAGCAGCTTAGGCAGGGCGAGAAGTTCTAGCACAGATACGCAGTATTTT.

V and J are TRBV18 and TRBJ1-4, with 10 nucleotides matching TRBD1. This CDR3 has 14 amino acids. Trimming took 3 bases from V and 8 from J; bases not matched to a gene: 3. Germline-derived CDR1 and CDR2 are KGHSH and LQKENI. Here the CDR3 DNA reads TGTGCCAGCTCACCGGGACAGGGGTACGAAAAACTGTTTTTT. Translated, it gives CASSPGQGYEKLFF.

The chain has TRBV6-5 and TRBJ1-2; 10 bases agree with TRBD1. With V trimmed by 7 bases and J by 2 bases, 4 bases remained unmatched. CDR1 MNHEY and CDR2 SVGAGI come from the germline V gene. This CDR3 has 14 residues. Here the CDR3 DNA reads TGTGCCAGCATCCCGGGACAGGGGAACTATGGCTACACCTTC. Translated, it gives CASIPGQGNYGYTF.

This clone was seen a single time. The rearrangement joins TRBV9 to TRBJ2-3; 9 nucleotides line up with TRBD1. CDR1 is SGDLS and CDR2 is YYNGEE in the germline V gene. The J segment lost 3 bases and the V segment lost 2 bases, leaving 4 bases of the junction unmatched. The length of the CDR3 is 15 residues. The CDR3 region is CASSVMDRGTDTQYF. CDR3 nucleotide sequence: TGTGCCAGCAGCGTGATGGACAGGGGTACAGATACGCAGTATTTT.

This clone showed up just a few times. This chain uses TRBV5-6 with TRBJ2-3, with TRBD1 as a possible D gene (5 bases). V lost 5 bases to trimming and J lost 8 bases, with 12 bases between them. Looked up from germline, CDR1 is SGHDT and CDR2 is YYEEEE. The CDR3 is 12 residues long. The CDR3 coding sequence is TGTGCCAGCAGTCCCCAGGGTGTTACGCAGTATTTT. Its translation is CASSPQGVTQYF.

This chain joins TRBV3-1 (or the pseudogene TRBV3-2) and TRBJ1-5; possibly TRBD1 for D (5 bases). V was clipped by 0 bases and J by 7 bases, with 13 bases between them. The germline V gene has CDR1 LGHDT and CDR2 YNNKEL (reference sequence). The CDR3 sequence is 15 residues long. The DNA for the CDR3 is TGTGCCAGCAGCCAAGATTCAGACAGCAGGCAGCCCCAGCATTTT. Translation: CASSQDSDSRQPQHF.

This rearrangement joins TRBV2 to TRBJ1-5; the D is unclear. The CDR3 consists of 12 residues. The V gene lost 6 bases and the J gene lost 1 base, with 4 bases spanning the gap. The V gene's germline CDR1 is SNHLY and CDR2 FYNNEI. This CDR3 is CASRESNQPQHF. The CDR3 DNA sequence: TGTGCCAGCAGAGAGAGCAATCAGCCCCAGCATTTT.

V is TRBV4-3 and J is TRBJ2-2, with D unclear. V dropped 1 base and J dropped 3 bases, with 9 bases sitting between them. This CDR3 is 15 amino acids long. Germline CDR1 LGHNA, CDR2 YSLEER. CDR3 in DNA: TGCGCCAGCAGCCAAGCGACACCCTACACCGGGGAGCTGTTTTTT. Protein: CASSQATPYTGELFF.

J is TRBJ2-2 and V is TRBV10-3; TRBD1 matches 11 bases. The CDR3 runs 15 residues. Germline CDR1 ENHRY, CDR2 SYGVKD. Unmatched junction bases numbered 3, after V lost 4 bases and J lost 5 bases. In nucleotides, the CDR3 is TGTGCCATCAGTGTGGGACAGGGGGGAACCGGGGAGCTGTTTTTT. Its protein is CAISVGQGGTGELFF.

The rearrangement links TRBV5-1 to TRBJ1-2, with unresolved D. The germline V gene encodes CDR1 SGHRS and CDR2 YFSETQ. The CDR3 is 14 residues long. V was cut by 2 bases and J by 4 bases, with 12 bases left in between. The CDR3 DNA sequence: TGCGCCAGCAGCTTCGGAGGCGCATCCTATGGCTACACCTTC. It specifies CASSFGGASYGYTF.

Points on this clone: Other DNA sequences in the same sample also yield this CDR3. The V and J genes are TRBV5-1 and TRBJ2-7; 12 positions agree with TRBD2. After removal of 4 bases from V and 2 bases from J, the junction contained 4 bases not matched to a gene. The CDR3 contains 15 residues. Germline assignment: CDR1 SGHRS and CDR2 YFSETQ. This chain's CDR3 is CASSTGLAGPYEQYF. The CDR3, as DNA: TGCGCCAGCAGCACCGGACTAGCGGGGCCCTACGAGCAGTACTTC. The entire variable domain, with the rest obtained from reference TRBV5-1 and TRBJ2-7, is as follows: KAGVTQTPRYLIKTRGQQVTLSCSPISGHRSVSWYQQTPGQGLQFLFEYFSETQRNKGNFPGRFSGRQFSNSRSEMNVSTLELGDSALYLCASSTGLAGPYEQYFGPGTRLTVT.

This chain connects TRBV18 to TRBJ1-3, with 7 bases matching TRBD1. With V trimmed by 3 bases and J by 2 bases, 10 bases remained unmatched. CDR3 length equals 17 residues. Per germline, CDR1 KGHSH and CDR2 LQKENI. The chain's CDR3 is CASSPYMTGYTGNTIYF. DNA of the CDR3: TGTGCCAGCTCACCCTACATGACAGGGTACACTGGAAACACCATATATTTT.

This rearrangement joins TRBV6-5 to TRBJ2-3; 8 nucleotides line up with TRBD2. Germline values: CDR1 MNHEY, CDR2 SVGAGI. This CDR3 spans 15 amino acids. Losses at the gene ends were 6 bases for V and 3 bases for J; bases not matched to a gene: 8. CDR3 nucleotide sequence: TGTGCCAGCAGACCAGCGGGGGCCATTACAGATACGCAGTATTTT. Amino acid sequence: CASRPAGAITDTQYF.

The rearrangement uses TRBV6-5 and TRBJ2-7; D is perhaps TRBD1 (6 bases). The length of the CDR3 is 12 residues. Trimming took off 4 bases at V and 4 bases at J, with 8 bases between the two ends. The germline gives CDR1 MNHEY, CDR2 SVGAGI. In DNA form, the CDR3 reads TGTGCCAGCAGTTCGCAGGGGTACGAGCAGTACTTC. Its protein product is CASSSQGYEQYF.

In its sample, this clone was seen a few times. The chain uses TRBV6-5 and TRBJ2-1; 9 bases are shared with TRBD1. The CDR3 has 15 amino acids. Losses at the gene ends were 4 bases for V and 6 bases for J; bases not matched to a gene: 7. Germline V gene sequence: CDR1 MNHEY, CDR2 SVGAGI. The DNA of the CDR3 is TGTGCCAGCAGTTTGACAGGGGGGGGTATCAATGAGCAGTTCTTC. Translated: CASSLTGGGINEQFF.

The CDR3 region has the DNA TGTGCCAGCAGGACCGGGACAGAGGACGAAAAACTGTTTTTT. Its protein is CASRTGTEDEKLFF. The chain joins TRBV2 to TRBJ1-4; 7 bases are shared with TRBD1. After removal of 6 bases from V and 8 bases from J, the junction contained 9 bases not matched to a gene. Germline lookup yields CDR1 SNHLY and CDR2 FYNNEI. This CDR3 has 14 amino acids.

The V and J genes are TRBV28 and TRBJ2-7; 9 bases align to TRBD1. The CDR3 consists of 16 residues. Germline CDR1 MDHEN, CDR2 SYDVKM. Trimming removed 4 bases from V and 7 bases from J; junction bases left unmatched: 14. The CDR3 region has the DNA TGTGCCAGCAGTTCCCTTGGGACAGGGCCCGCACAAGAGCAGTACGTC. Translated, it gives CASSSLGTGPAQEQYV.

The chain joins TRBV5-1 to TRBJ1-2; D is unresolved. Germline loops: CDR1 SGHRS, CDR2 YFSETQ. The V and J ends lost 5 bases and 0 bases respectively, with 11 bases between them. The CDR3 runs 14 residues. This CDR3 is CASRLEDANYGYTF. The CDR3 DNA reads as TGCGCCAGCAGGCTAGAAGACGCTAACTATGGCTACACCTTC. The full variable domain, its missing parts supplied by reference TRBV5-1 and TRBJ1-2, is KAGVTQTPRYLIKTRGQQVTLSCSPISGHRSVSWYQQTPGQGLQFLFEYFSETQRNKGNFPGRFSGRQFSNSRSEMNVSTLELGDSALYLCASRLEDANYGYTFGSGTRLTVV.